This is a list of T cell receptor beta chains from one sample in a study of tumor-infiltrating lymphocytes in primary liver carcinoma. TCRdb reprocessed the multiplex PCR reads via MiXCR and lists one record per CDR3 protein. The repertoire holds under 200,000 distinct CDR3 sequences, with approximately 80% as singletons. The sequenced sample was tumor tissue from primary liver carcinoma. These receptors all come from a man aged 35 to 55 with primary liver carcinoma and hepatitis B virus infection. Each CDR3 is given with its conserved first and last residue. D genes are given only for firm matches. Rows may omit the clone size; those that give it use once, few, many or a size class.

d_call	clone_size	v_call	j_call	cdr3_aa	cdr3_nt
.	.	TRBV4-2	TRBJ2-7	CASSQDMGSGYERYF	TGTGCCAGTAGCCAAGATATGGGGAGCGGCTACGAGCGGTACTTC
TRBD2	.	TRBV14	TRBJ2-3	CTSSYTSGTSVVSIDTQYF	TGTACCAGCAGTTATACATCCGGGACTAGCGTTGTGAGCATAGATACGCAGTATTTT
.	.	TRBV11-1	TRBJ2-3	CASCSGGSSVGARTETQYF	TGTGCCAGTTGCTCTGGGGGAAGCTCTGTTGGAGCCCGCACAGAAACGCAGTATTTT
.	.	TRBV11-2	TRBJ2-7	CAIRLSYEQYF	TGTGCCATCCGCTTATCATACGAGCAGTACTTC
.	.	TRBV29-1	TRBJ2-7	CSAWSGPSYEQYF	TGCAGCGCCTGGTCAGGTCCTTCTTACGAGCAGTACTTC
.	.	TRBV25-1	TRBJ2-6	CTSSGFGSSVVNVLTF	TGTACCAGCAGTGGATTCGGCAGCTCTGTGGTCAACGTCCTGACTTTC
.	.	TRBV11-1	TRBJ2-7	CLSSVLRAPNYEHYF	TGTCTCAGCAGCGTCCTGCGGGCCCCGAACTACGAGCATTACTTC
.	.	TRBV4-3	TRBJ2-7	CASSQGLVGEDEQYF	TGCGCCAGCAGCCAAGGTCTGGTAGGAGAGGATGAGCAGTACTTC
.	.	TRBV5-4	TRBJ2-2	CVRSFRGTGELFF	TGTGTCCGCAGCTTCAGGGGAACCGGGGAGCTGTTTTTT
TRBD2	.	TRBV6-5	TRBJ2-1	CASSYRTSFNEQFF	TGTGCCAGCAGTTACCGGACTAGTTTTAATGAACAGTTCTTC
.	.	TRBV6-2/TRBV6-3	TRBJ1-5	CASSSPGVNQLQHF	TGTGCCAGCAGTTCTCCAGGGGTTAATCAACTCCAGCATTTT
.	once	TRBV5-1	TRBJ2-3	CARSLDAVRGTDTQYF	TGCGCCAGGAGCTTGGACGCAGTTCGGGGCACAGATACGCAGTATTTT
.	.	TRBV6-5	TRBJ2-7	CASSYEGPATSISYEQYF	TGTGCCAGCAGTTACGAGGGCCCTGCCACTTCGATATCCTACGAACAGTACTTC
.	many	TRBV29-1	TRBJ1-3	CSVLDRSSGNTIYF	TGCAGCGTCCTCGACAGGAGCTCTGGAAACACCATATATTTT
.	.	TRBV6-2/TRBV6-3	TRBJ1-1	CTSSYSGQRTEAFF	TGTACCAGCAGTTACTCGGGACAAAGGACTGAAGCTTTCTTC
.	.	TRBV4-1	TRBJ1-2	CVSSQDDIPNIGYTF	TGCGTCAGCAGCCAAGATGACATCCCTAATATTGGTTACACCTTC
.	.	TRBV4-3	TRBJ2-1	CASSHDPYSEYKEQFF	TGCGCCAGCAGCCATGATCCTTATTCAGAATACAAAGAGCAGTTCTTC
.	.	TRBV5-4	TRBJ2-4	CASSSEADGKNFQYF	TGTGCCAGCAGCTCGGAGGCAGACGGAAAAAACTTTCAGTACTTC
.	.	TRBV5-4	TRBJ1-5	CANSRDGNSNKPQHF	TGTGCCAACAGCCGCGACGGAAATAGCAATAAGCCCCAGCATTTT
.	.	TRBV4-3	TRBJ2-7	CASSPKDYTYGQYF	TGCGCCAGCAGCCCCAAGGACTACACTTACGGGCAATACTTC
.	many	TRBV5-1	TRBJ2-1	CASRSDGYDEQFF	TGCGCCAGCAGGAGCGACGGTTACGATGAGCAGTTCTTC
.	.	TRBV4-1	TRBJ1-2	CATIQDDSPNIGYTF	TGCGCCACCATCCAAGATGACAGCCCTAATATTGGTTACACCTTC
.	.	TRBV11-1	TRBJ2-4	CVSSVPGTCGTKNIQYF	TGTGTCAGCAGCGTTCCCGGGACTTGCGGGACCAAAAACATTCAGTACTTT
TRBD2	.	TRBV5-5	TRBJ2-5	CTSSSKTSGKTQYF	TGTACCAGCAGCTCGAAGACTAGCGGGAAGACCCAGTACTTC
.	.	TRBV6-6	TRBJ2-3	CARSQDSILQYF	TGTGCCAGAAGTCAGGACTCCATTCTGCAGTATTTT
.	.	TRBV28	TRBJ1-1	CASKGPTEIFF	TGTGCCTCAAAGGGACCCACTGAAATTTTCTTT
TRBD1	.	TRBV11-2	TRBJ2-6	CSSSMWGDRGISLSVANVLTF	TGTTCCAGCAGCATGTGGGGAGACAGGGGCATTTCCCTCTCTGTGGCCAACGTCCTGACTTTC
.	.	TRBV29-1	TRBJ2-3	CSAEGNGSADTQYF	TGCAGCGCTGAGGGTAACGGGAGTGCAGATACACAGTATTTT
TRBD2	.	TRBV6-2/TRBV6-3	TRBJ2-2	CVSSFSIKREINTGELFF	TGTGTCAGCAGTTTCTCGATTAAGCGGGAGATAAACACCGGGGAGCTGTTTTTT
TRBD2	once	TRBV10-3	TRBJ2-3	CAISGRGTSGRIDTDTQYF	TGTGCCATCAGTGGACGCGGGACTAGCGGGAGGATAGACACAGATACGCAGTATTTT
TRBD2	.	TRBV7-8	TRBJ2-3	CASSSPGTSGRSTLYF	TGTGCCAGCAGCTCCCCCGGGACTAGCGGAAGGAGTACGCTGTATTTT
.	.	TRBV11-2	TRBJ2-7	CASSSGRLYGHEQYF	TGTGCCAGCAGCTCGGGACGGCTTTACGGGCACGAGCAGTACTTC
.	.	TRBV5-1	TRBJ2-3	CASSPRDPGTQYF	TGTGCCAGTAGCCCCCGGGACCCGGGGACGCAGTATTTT
.	.	TRBV11-3	TRBJ2-1	CSSSFAGPYNEQLF	TGTTCCAGTAGCTTCGCCGGCCCTTACAATGAGCAGTTGTTC
.	.	TRBV6-1	TRBJ2-2	CANAREIGGELFF	TGTGCCAACGCGAGAGAAATAGGGGGGGAACTGTTTTTT
.	few	TRBV4-2	TRBJ1-4	CASSQQAAGANEKLLF	TGTGCCAGCAGCCAACAGGCGGCAGGTGCCAATGAAAAACTGCTTTTT